This T cell receptor beta chain was captured in a study of blood T cell repertoires in COVID-19. The germline V and J ends were trimmed by 0 bases and 2 bases, with 7 bases remaining between them. Germline-derived CDR1 and CDR2 are SGDLS and YYNGEE. The CDR3 loop spans 14 amino acids. As handled by the study authors: Quantification of nucleated cells was approximated via reference gene primer amplification. Method: immunoSEQ multiplex PCR; TCRdb's copy keeps in-frame clones and lacks some. For V, J and clone size, that table is used; D and trimming come from the DNA. The sample has roughly 110,000 clones; about 90% are singletons.

The TCR comes from a man aged 40-55 years with active or convalescent COVID-19. Sequencing was performed on peripheral blood. The chain has TRBV9 and TRBJ2-3; D call uncertain. The CDR3 bases are TGTGCCAGCAGCGTAGCAACTGTCACAGATACGCAGTATTTT. This encodes CASSVATVTDTQYF.